The clone carrying this T cell receptor (beta chain) occurred a few times. Its antigen is currently unknown. TCRdb itself ran the 5' RACE reads through MiXCR, one entry per CDR3 protein. The table includes about 690,000 distinct CDR3 sequences, about 20% detected once. CDR3 length: 13 amino acids. V was pared by 1 base and J by 7 bases, with 7 bases between. This record comes from a study of identical twins. Study-level points and caveats: In zero-insertion analyses, partial confounding could arise from invariant MAIT and iNKT cells.

These data were also reused for a study on T cells expressing NK-cell markers.

Specimen: PBMCs. The chain joins TRBV12-3 or TRBV12-4 to TRBJ2-2; no clear D. This TCR was sampled from a woman aged 18-29 years in good health. In nucleotides, the CDR3 is TGTGCCAGCAGTTTAGTGGGCTTCGGGGAGCTGTTTTTT. Translation: CASSLVGFGELFF.